These 10 T cell receptor beta chains were sequenced from one sample in a study of identical twins. One entry per CDR3 protein, called by TCRdb with MiXCR from the 5' RACE reads. The repertoire includes hundreds of thousands of distinct CDR3 sequences, approximately 6% of them detected once, and roughly 1.8% sits in the top ten. Sequencing input: naive T cells sorted from blood. These receptors came from a man between 18 and 29 years old in good health.

This clonotype showed up many times. The genes are TRBV21-1 and TRBJ1-1; TRBD1, the table's D call, lacks a check against the DNA. TRBV21-1 is deemed a pseudogene. This CDR3 has 15 amino acids. The CDR3 sequence is CASSKAGGTDTEAFF. The CDR3 DNA reads TGTGCCAGCAGCAAGGCAGGGGGTACGGACACTGAAGCTTTCTTT.

In this sample, this clonotype turned up a few times. This chain connects TRBV3-1 to TRBJ2-3, with TRBD2 matching 8 bases. The CDR3 length is 15 residues. From germline, CDR1 is LGHDT and CDR2 YNNKEL (reference sequence). Trimming removed 4 bases from V and 2 bases from J; junction bases left unmatched: 5. The CDR3 coding sequence is TGTGCCAGCAGCCTTAGACTAGCGCCCACAGATACGCAGTATTTT. This sequence encodes CASSLRLAPTDTQYF.

This clonotype was seen more than once but under ten times. The chain combines TRBV5-1 with TRBJ2-7; 10 bases agree with TRBD2. CDR3 size: 15 residues. Germline V gene sequence: CDR1 SGHRS, CDR2 YFSETQ. The ends lost 0 bases at V and 3 bases at J; junction bases unmatched: 3. This CDR3 is CASSLVASGSYEQYF. CDR3 nucleotides: TGCGCCAGCAGCTTGGTAGCTAGCGGGAGCTACGAGCAGTACTTC.

This clonotype was seen repeatedly, ten times or more. The rearrangement uses TRBV12-3 or TRBV12-4 and TRBJ2-5; 7 bases align to TRBD2. This CDR3 comprises 13 residues. V lost 6 bases and J lost 7; bases outside the gene matches: 8. The CDR3 sequence is CASSGGWVGTQYF. CDR3 coding DNA: TGTGCCAGCAGCGGGGGGTGGGTCGGGACCCAGTACTTC.

This clonotype was counted many times. This rearrangement joins TRBV12-3 or TRBV12-4 to TRBJ2-7; D is possibly TRBD1 (6 bases). This CDR3 comprises 12 residues. V lost 3 bases and J 5 bases, leaving 8 bases between the germline ends. CDR3 loop: CASSFGQHEQYV. In DNA, the CDR3 is TGTGCCAGCAGTTTCGGACAGCACGAGCAGTACGTC.

V gene TRBV4-2 combines with J gene TRBJ2-7; D is possibly TRBD2 (6 bases). Trimming pared 0 bases from V and 3 bases from J, leaving 18 bases between. CDR3 length: 17 residues. Germline CDR1 is LGHNA and CDR2 is YNFKEQ. This CDR3 reads CASSQDGAGQGGYEQYF. In DNA form, the CDR3 reads TGTGCCAGCAGCCAAGACGGGGCGGGGCAGGGAGGCTACGAGCAGTACTTC.

This clonotype showed up just a few times. The chain uses TRBV2 and TRBJ2-1; TRBD1 aligns across 7 bases. V trimming: 7 bases; J trimming: 3 bases; junction bases outside the gene matches: 3. CDR3 length equals 13 residues. Germline values: CDR1 SNHLY, CDR2 FYNNEI. The CDR3 here is CASTDRDYNEQFF. The DNA for the CDR3 is TGTGCCAGCACCGACAGGGACTACAATGAGCAGTTCTTC.

The chain links TRBV20-1 to TRBJ2-3; TRBD2 matches at 10 bases. The CDR3 contains 13 residues. After removal of 4 bases from V and 4 bases from J, the junction contained 2 bases not matched to a gene. Germline V gene sequence: CDR1 DFQATT, CDR2 SNEGSKA (reference sequence). CDR3 loop: CSAIAGGADTQYF. DNA of the CDR3: TGCAGTGCTATAGCGGGAGGCGCAGATACGCAGTATTTT.

This clonotype has a handful of counts. This CDR3 reads CASSPTPPDTQYF. The CDR3 nucleotides are TGTGCCAGCAGCCCCACCCCCCCCGATACGCAGTATTTT. V gene TRBV7-6 combines with J gene TRBJ2-3, with no clear D. The CDR3 runs to 13 residues. The germline gives CDR1 SGHVS, CDR2 FNYEAQ. The ends were cut back, 5 bases at V and 6 bases at J, with 12 bases in the middle.

This clonotype has only a few counts. The V call is TRBV4-3, the J call TRBJ2-3; 8 nucleotides line up with TRBD1. The J segment lost 3 bases and the V segment lost 0 bases, leaving 8 bases of the junction unmatched. Germline lookup yields CDR1 LGHNA and CDR2 YSLEER. The CDR3 totals 17 residues. The CDR3 is CASSQDPGQGGTDTQYF. For the CDR3, the DNA is TGCGCCAGCAGCCAAGATCCAGGACAGGGAGGTACAGATACGCAGTATTTT.